This TCR beta chain came from a study of lymphopenia after photon versus proton radiotherapy (dated by TCRdb to about 2019). For the study in its entirety: Photon and proton radiation therapy were compared by the study for their immunological effects in patients with gastrointestinal tumors who developed high-grade lymphopenia. A cohort of under 25 patients with gastrointestinal tumors who received either photon or proton therapy and subsequently developed lymphopenia was included. The goal of the study was to characterize the differences between the two radiation modalities in how they affect the immune system.

Note on this clone: Its antigen is currently not known. Per-nucleotide qualities are absent, and no much larger clonotype sits a single base away.

Broad study findings and their caveats: The survival association was assessed only in patients who died, and the authors presented better survival with proton therapy as a possibility rather than a demonstrated result. Proton-treated patients stayed relatively stable during treatment, while photon-treated patients lost naive T cells and TCR diversity and gained effector/memory populations. After the lymphocyte count nadir, oligoclonal expansion, especially of CD8+ Temra cells, was observed in photon-treated repertoires, and the drop in diversity was driven by this expansion. Across the cohort, among patients who died, a greater drop in TCR diversity after the nadir was inversely correlated with overall survival time.

Receptors were amplified or captured by the immunoSEQ multiplex PCR assay. Alongside multiparametric flow cytometry, deep sequencing of rearranged TCR beta loci was used to profile the T cell repertoires. What TCRdb holds here is the immuneACCESS table cut down to in-frame rearrangements. Part of the clones is not present; checked against another copy, under half of the missing clones reflect an unresolved V gene, and the others are unexplained. This sample gives 25,000 to 30,000 clones in total; over 80% of them show up just once. Jointly, the top ten make up more than 3% of the sample. Specimen: peripheral blood, collected from a patient treated with photon-based radiotherapy. This TCR came from a woman in her 50s with pancreatic cancer.

The CDR3 protein is CASSGVRGTGSYEQYF. The DNA sequence reads TGTGCCAGCAGCGGGGTTAGGGGGACAGGGTCCTACGAGCAGTACTTC. Rearrangement joined TRBV7-6 to TRBJ2-7, with 9 middle bases fitting TRBD1. In the germline V gene, CDR1 corresponds to SGHVS and CDR2 to FNYEAQ. Trimming leaves V shorter by 5 bases and J shorter by 1 base, with the junction holding 9 bases beyond the gene matches. The CDR3 holds 16 amino acids from the cysteine to the phenylalanine. Of all the DNA, just the CDR3 is kept, 48 bases in frame from base 1. When the CDR3 is completed using the reference TRBV7-6 and TRBJ2-7 genes on either side, the full variable domain is GAGVSQSPRYKVTKRGQDVALRCDPISGHVSLYWYRQALGQGPEFLTYFNYEAQQDKSGLPNDRFSAERPEGSISTLTIQRTEQRDSAMYRCASSGVRGTGSYEQYFGPGTRLTVT.